This T cell receptor (beta chain) was obtained from a study of T cell changes during pregnancy in multiple sclerosis. The ends were cut back, 5 bases at V and 8 bases at J, with 13 bases in the middle. The CDR3 length is 13 residues. Germline loops: CDR1 SGHTA, CDR2 FQGTGA. The protocol was immunoSEQ multiplex PCR, while the TCRdb copy is restricted to in-frame clones and leaves out a portion. The sample lists around 100,000 clones, about 90% occurring once. The TCR was taken from a female donor with multiple sclerosis, enrolled in a pregnancy study. The chain recombines TRBV7-3 with TRBJ2-4; a possible D gene is TRBD2 (5 bases). The sample in question was peripheral blood, obtained after pregnancy. The CDR3 nucleotides read TGTGCCAGCAGCGCGGACTCAAGGGACATTCAGTACTTC. Its translation is CASSADSRDIQYF.